These 13 T cell receptor beta chains were all obtained from the same sample, sequenced in a study of T cells in Graves' hyperthyroidism and ophthalmopathy. Amplification of TCR beta CDR3 regions was performed using RNA transcripts as template. The primer set for the first-round RT-PCR of the TCR CDR3 was HTBI. Each CDR3 protein gets one entry after TCRdb re-called the multiplex PCR reads with MiXCR. The table shows 75,000 to 100,000 distinct CDR3 sequences, with about 51% occurring only once. The material sequenced was blood. These receptors were collected from a woman aged 40 to 50 with Graves' hyperthyroidism.

Written as DNA, the CDR3 is TGTGCCAGCAGCTCTTTTGGAAGGGGTGGAAAACTGTTTTTT. Its translation: CASSSFGRGGKLFF. The J gene is TRBJ1-4, the V gene TRBV7-9; the D gene is possibly TRBD1 (5 bases). CDR3 length: 14 amino acids. The germline V gene encodes CDR1 SEHNR and CDR2 FQNEAQ (reference sequence). The V gene lost 4 bases and the J gene lost 10 bases, with 16 bases spanning the gap.

This clonotype was seen ten or more times. The V call is TRBV5-6, the J call TRBJ1-2, with 9 nucleotides matching TRBD1. With V trimmed by 3 bases and J by 2 bases, 5 bases remained unmatched. CDR1 is SGHDT and CDR2 is YYEEEE in the germline V gene. This CDR3 is built from 15 residues. CDR3 loop: CASSSQGARNYGYTF. DNA of the CDR3: TGTGCCAGCAGCTCACAGGGGGCCCGGAACTATGGCTACACCTTC.

This clonotype occurred a few times. The J gene is TRBJ1-6, the V gene TRBV10-2, with D possibly TRBD1 on 6 matching bases. Trimming cost V 3 bases and J 9 bases, with 12 bases left between them. Germline V gene sequence: CDR1 WSHSY, CDR2 SAAADI. The CDR3 runs to 14 residues. CDR3 in amino acids: CASSDGGAGSPLHF. In nucleotides, the CDR3 is TGCGCCAGCAGTGATGGGGGCGCGGGTTCACCCCTCCACTTT.

This clonotype was seen repeatedly, ten times or more. The rearrangement joins TRBV7-9 to TRBJ2-7; D possibly corresponds to TRBD2 (5 bases). The germline V gene has CDR1 SEHNR and CDR2 FQNEAQ (reference sequence). Trimming shortened V by 1 base and J by 3 bases, and 13 bases separated the two germline ends. CDR3 length: 15 residues. DNA of the CDR3: TGTGCCAGCAGCTTAGATCCGGGGATCGGCTACGAGCAGTACTTC. Translating gives CASSLDPGIGYEQYF. Full variable domain (outside the CDR3, taken from reference TRBV7-9 and TRBJ2-7): DTGVSQNPRHKITKRGQNVTFRCDPISEHNRLYWYRQTLGQGPEFLTYFQNEAQLEKSRLLSDRFSAERPKGSFSTLEIQRTEQGDSAMYLCASSLDPGIGYEQYFGPGTRLTVT.

At least ten counts were recorded for this clonotype. The rearrangement joins TRBV7-3 to TRBJ1-1; tentatively, D is TRBD1 (5 bases). The CDR3 contains 13 residues. The V and J ends lost 5 bases and 0 bases respectively, with 7 bases between them. Germline CDR1 SGHTA, CDR2 FQGTGA. The CDR3 DNA follows: TGTGCCAGCAGCACGACAGTGAACACTGAAGCTTTCTTT. This codes for CASSTTVNTEAFF.

This clonotype was seen many times. The chain carries TRBV12-3 or TRBV12-4 and TRBJ2-7, with D possibly being TRBD1 (5 bases). Trimming took off 5 bases at V and 1 base at J, with 18 bases between the two ends. The CDR3 consists of 16 residues. For the CDR3, the DNA is TGTGCCAGCAGTCGAGGTGAGGCCAGGGAATCCTACGAGCAGTACTTC. Protein: CASSRGEARESYEQYF.

This clonotype was seen repeatedly, ten times or more. The V and J genes are TRBV20-1 and TRBJ1-2; 9 nucleotides line up with TRBD1. CDR3 length: 14 residues. Trimming at V came to 6 bases and at J to 1 base, leaving 6 bases not matched to a gene. Per the germline V gene, CDR1 is DFQATT and CDR2 is SNEGSKA (reference sequence). The CDR3, as DNA: TGCAGTGCCTGGACAGGGGCCCTTAACTATGGCTACACCTTC. Translation: CSAWTGALNYGYTF.

Ten or more counts support this clonotype. This chain's CDR3 is CASSSTVNTEAFF. The DNA of the CDR3 is TGTGCCAGCAGCTCGACAGTGAACACTGAAGCTTTCTTT. This sequence joins TRBV7-2 and TRBJ1-1, with D possibly being TRBD1 (5 bases). The CDR3 has 13 residues. CDR1 and CDR2 (germline): SGHTA, FQGNSA. V dropped 4 bases and J dropped 0 bases, with 6 bases sitting between them.

This sequence joins TRBV29-1 and TRBJ2-2, with 10 bases lining up with TRBD2. Trimming cost V 0 bases and J 4 bases; bases outside gene matches: 8. The germline V gene encodes CDR1 SQVTM and CDR2 ANQGSEA. The CDR3 runs to 17 residues. CDR3 loop: CSVEDPLAGVSTGELFF. The CDR3 DNA follows: TGCAGCGTTGAAGACCCTCTAGCGGGAGTGAGCACCGGGGAGCTGTTTTTT.

The V and J genes are TRBV2 and TRBJ1-3; 8 bases map to TRBD1. CDR3 length: 16 residues. Unmatched junction bases numbered 12, after V lost 5 bases and J lost 6 bases. Looked up from germline, CDR1 is SNHLY and CDR2 is FYNNEI. CDR3 region: CASSSQGATGLNTIYF. The CDR3 bases are TGTGCCAGCAGTTCTCAGGGGGCGACTGGCTTAAACACCATATATTTT.

The chain is built from TRBV25-1 and TRBJ1-1; tentatively, D is TRBD1 (6 bases). Germline-derived CDR1 and CDR2 are MGHDK and SYGVNS. The V end was cut by 6 bases, the J end by 9 bases, with 8 bases between. The CDR3 is made up of 10 amino acids. This chain's CDR3 is CASRGGQAFF. In DNA, the CDR3 is TGTGCCAGCAGGGGGGGCCAAGCTTTCTTT.

This clonotype showed up just a few times. V usage is TRBV7-2 and J usage is TRBJ2-3; D is possibly TRBD2 (5 bases). CDR3 length: 17 residues. CDR1 and CDR2 from the germline V gene are SGHTA and FQGNSA. The V and J ends lost 2 bases and 1 base respectively, with 16 bases between them. CDR3 DNA sequence: TGTGCCAGCAGCTTACGGGGATCCGTCGCCGGCACAGATACGCAGTATTTT. This encodes CASSLRGSVAGTDTQYF.

This clonotype was found many times. The V and J genes are TRBV7-2 and TRBJ2-7; D gene uncertain. Germline CDR1 and CDR2: SGHTA and FQGNSA. The CDR3 consists of 13 residues. Trimming took off 4 bases at V and 1 base at J, with 8 bases between the two ends. The CDR3 region has the DNA TGTGCCAGCAGCTCCACAGCTTCCTACGAGCAGTACTTC. Amino acid sequence: CASSSTASYEQYF. The whole variable domain, filled in from reference TRBV7-2 and TRBJ2-7, reads GAGVSQSPSNKVTEKGKDVELRCDPISGHTALYWYRQSLGQGLEFLIYFQGNSAPDKSGLPSDRFSAERTGGSVSTLTIQRTQQEDSAVYLCASSSTASYEQYFGPGTRLTVT.